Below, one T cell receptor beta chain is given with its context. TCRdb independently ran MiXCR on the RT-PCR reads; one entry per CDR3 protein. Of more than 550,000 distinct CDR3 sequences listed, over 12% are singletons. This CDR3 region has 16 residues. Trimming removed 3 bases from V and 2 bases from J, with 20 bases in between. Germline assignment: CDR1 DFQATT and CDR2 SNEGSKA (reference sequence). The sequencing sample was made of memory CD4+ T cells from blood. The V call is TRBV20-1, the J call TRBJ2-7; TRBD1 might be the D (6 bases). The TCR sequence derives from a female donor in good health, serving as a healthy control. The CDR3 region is CSASALPGHYTYEQYF. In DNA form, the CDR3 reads TGCAGTGCTAGTGCCTTACCGGGACACTATACCTACGAGCAGTACTTC.